The rows below give T cell receptor beta chains drawn from one sample of a study of T-cell memory formation after mild COVID-19. TCRdb recomputed calls from the 5' RACE reads with MiXCR, one row per CDR3 protein. Here the sample spans about 150,000 distinct CDR3 sequences, about a third being singletons. The specimen was PBMCs or a T cell subset sorted from them (not recorded which). The receptors were gathered from an adult woman who had mild COVID-19 (a few samples of this study predate the infection). Cell type and time point are not known. CDR3s include the opening cysteine and the closing phenylalanine or tryptophan. A D gene is named only where the DNA matches it firmly. Expanded clones get a size class; other rows say once, few or many, or leave the size out.

clone size: NA; V gene: TRBV12-3/TRBV12-4; D gene: TRBD1; J gene: TRBJ2-7; CDR3 DNA: TGTGCCAGCAGGTCCGGGACAGGACCCTACGAGCAGTACTTC; CDR3 protein: CASRSGTGPYEQYF
clone size: few; V gene: TRBV4-1; D gene: TRBD2; J gene: TRBJ2-7; CDR3 DNA: TGCGCCAGCAGCCAAGTGCCCAGCGGGAGGGCCTACGAGCAGTACTTC; CDR3 protein: CASSQVPSGRAYEQYF
clone size: few; V gene: TRBV13; D gene: NA; J gene: TRBJ2-1; CDR3 DNA: TGTGCCAGCAGCTTAGGCACGGGACAAAGGAATGAGCAGTTCTTC; CDR3 protein: CASSLGTGQRNEQFF
clone size: NA; V gene: TRBV24-1; D gene: TRBD2; J gene: TRBJ2-1; CDR3 DNA: TGTGCCACCAGTGATTCTGGGACTAGCGGGGGTATGAATGAGCAGTTCTTC; CDR3 protein: CATSDSGTSGGMNEQFF
clone size: NA; V gene: TRBV20-1; D gene: NA; J gene: TRBJ2-4; CDR3 DNA: TGCAGTGCTACCAGTAGGACAGAAAACATTCAGTACTTC; CDR3 protein: CSATSRTENIQYF
clone size: few; V gene: TRBV15; D gene: TRBD2; J gene: TRBJ2-5; CDR3 DNA: TGTGCCACCAGCAGAGACACGGGGGGGCTGAAGACCCAGTACTTC; CDR3 protein: CATSRDTGGLKTQYF
clone size: few; V gene: TRBV5-1; D gene: TRBD1; J gene: TRBJ1-4; CDR3 DNA: TGCGCCAGCAGCCACTCCGGGACAGAGGAAAAACTGTTTTTT; CDR3 protein: CASSHSGTEEKLFF
clone size: few; V gene: TRBV6-4; D gene: NA; J gene: TRBJ2-2; CDR3 DNA: TGTGCCAGCAGTGACTCAGGGACCGGGGAGCTGTTTTTT; CDR3 protein: CASSDSGTGELFF
clone size: NA; V gene: TRBV6-2/TRBV6-3; D gene: TRBD1; J gene: TRBJ1-1; CDR3 DNA: TGTGCCAGCAGTTACTCGGGACAGCTGAACACTGAAGCTTTCTTT; CDR3 protein: CASSYSGQLNTEAFF
clone size: NA; V gene: TRBV6-2/TRBV6-3; D gene: TRBD2; J gene: TRBJ2-7; CDR3 DNA: TGTGCCAGCAGTTACCCAGGGACTAGGAACGAGCAGTACTTC; CDR3 protein: CASSYPGTRNEQYF
clone size: NA; V gene: TRBV20-1; D gene: TRBD2; J gene: TRBJ2-5; CDR3 DNA: TGCAGTGCTAGAGATCAAGGCGGGGGGTCTTTGGAGACCCAGTACTTC; CDR3 protein: CSARDQGGGSLETQYF
clone size: NA; V gene: TRBV12-3/TRBV12-4; D gene: NA; J gene: TRBJ2-3; CDR3 DNA: TGTGCCAGCAGTAAGAAAAAAGCGGGCACAGATACGCAGTATTTT; CDR3 protein: CASSKKKAGTDTQYF
clone size: few; V gene: TRBV7-9; D gene: TRBD2; J gene: TRBJ2-2; CDR3 DNA: TGTGCCAGCAGCTCAGCCGGGACTAGCGGGGGAACCGGGGAGCTGTTTTTT; CDR3 protein: CASSSAGTSGGTGELFF
clone size: NA; V gene: TRBV6-5; D gene: NA; J gene: TRBJ2-2; CDR3 DNA: TGTGCCAGGCAGGGGGGCGGGGAGCTGTTTTTT; CDR3 protein: CARQGGGELFF
clone size: few; V gene: TRBV7-3; D gene: NA; J gene: TRBJ1-1; CDR3 DNA: TGTGCCAGCAGCTTAACAGGGGGTGACATGAACACTGAAGCTTTCTTT; CDR3 protein: CASSLTGGDMNTEAFF
clone size: NA; V gene: TRBV7-6; D gene: TRBD1; J gene: TRBJ2-7; CDR3 DNA: TGTGCCAGCAGCTTAGATGCTGGACAGGGAGCCTACGAGCAGTACTTC; CDR3 protein: CASSLDAGQGAYEQYF
clone size: NA; V gene: TRBV20-1; D gene: NA; J gene: TRBJ2-1; CDR3 DNA: TGCAGCGCCGGGCTGCACAGGGATGAGCAGTTCTTC; CDR3 protein: CSAGLHRDEQFF
clone size: NA; V gene: TRBV20-1; D gene: NA; J gene: TRBJ2-2; CDR3 DNA: TGCAGTGCTAGATGGGACCCGAACACCGGGGAGCTGTTTTTT; CDR3 protein: CSARWDPNTGELFF
clone size: NA; V gene: TRBV7-9; D gene: NA; J gene: TRBJ2-1; CDR3 DNA: TGTGCCAGCAGCTTATCCCTCCATGAGCAGTTCTTC; CDR3 protein: CASSLSLHEQFF
clone size: few; V gene: TRBV5-1; D gene: NA; J gene: TRBJ2-5; CDR3 DNA: TGCGCCAGCAGCTTGCAGATAGCTTCTGAGACCCAGTACTTC; CDR3 protein: CASSLQIASETQYF
clone size: NA; V gene: TRBV5-5; D gene: TRBD2; J gene: TRBJ2-5; CDR3 DNA: TGTGCCAGCAGCGGCCGGACCTCGACTAGCGGGTTCCAAGAGACCCAGTACTTC; CDR3 protein: CASSGRTSTSGFQETQYF
clone size: NA; V gene: TRBV12-3/TRBV12-4; D gene: NA; J gene: TRBJ2-2; CDR3 DNA: TGTGCCAGCAGTGCCGGGGAGCTGTTTTTT; CDR3 protein: CASSAGELFF
clone size: NA; V gene: TRBV29-1; D gene: TRBD1; J gene: TRBJ2-2; CDR3 DNA: TGCAGCGTCGAGGGACAGACGCTGACCGGGGAGCTGTTTTTT; CDR3 protein: CSVEGQTLTGELFF
clone size: many; V gene: TRBV4-1; D gene: TRBD1; J gene: TRBJ2-1; CDR3 DNA: TGCGCCAGCAGCCAGCCGGGACAGGGAAATGAGCAGTTCTTC; CDR3 protein: CASSQPGQGNEQFF
clone size: few; V gene: TRBV12-3/TRBV12-4; D gene: TRBD2; J gene: TRBJ2-5; CDR3 DNA: TGTGCCAGCAACCCGCACGGGGGGAAACAAGAGACCCAGTACTTC; CDR3 protein: CASNPHGGKQETQYF
clone size: NA; V gene: TRBV12-3/TRBV12-4; D gene: NA; J gene: TRBJ1-2; CDR3 DNA: TGTGCCAGCAGTTTAACCATCTCCAACTATGGCTACACCTTC; CDR3 protein: CASSLTISNYGYTF
clone size: NA; V gene: TRBV3-1; D gene: NA; J gene: TRBJ2-5; CDR3 DNA: TGTGCCAGCAGGCCTCCGGGACTCCTGGGAACCCAGTACTTC; CDR3 protein: CASRPPGLLGTQYF
clone size: NA; V gene: TRBV5-1; D gene: TRBD2; J gene: TRBJ2-1; CDR3 DNA: TGCGCCAGCAGCTTATCCGGGACTAGCAACAATGAGCAGTTCTTC; CDR3 protein: CASSLSGTSNNEQFF
clone size: NA; V gene: TRBV12-3/TRBV12-4; D gene: NA; J gene: TRBJ2-1; CDR3 DNA: TGTGCCAGCAGTTTATGGAGCGGGGAGCAGTTCTTC; CDR3 protein: CASSLWSGEQFF
clone size: many; V gene: TRBV18; D gene: NA; J gene: TRBJ2-1; CDR3 DNA: TGTGCCAGCTCCCGAGGAAGCGATAGCTCCTACAATGAGCAGTTCTTC; CDR3 protein: CASSRGSDSSYNEQFF
clone size: NA; V gene: TRBV20-1; D gene: TRBD2; J gene: TRBJ2-1; CDR3 DNA: TGCAGTGCTAACCCGTTAAGGCGGGGGAGCTCCTACAATGAGCAGTTCTTC; CDR3 protein: CSANPLRRGSSYNEQFF
clone size: NA; V gene: TRBV4-1; D gene: NA; J gene: TRBJ1-6; CDR3 DNA: TGCGCCAGCAGCGACGGAGGGGCTACGTATTCACCCCTCCACTTT; CDR3 protein: CASSDGGATYSPLHF
clone size: few; V gene: TRBV7-3; D gene: TRBD2; J gene: TRBJ2-1; CDR3 DNA: TGTGCCAGCAGCCCCCCCGGGGAGGGGGAGCAGTTCTTC; CDR3 protein: CASSPPGEGEQFF
clone size: NA; V gene: TRBV2; D gene: NA; J gene: TRBJ2-7; CDR3 DNA: TGTGCCAGCAAACGGAGTCCCTCCTACGAGCAGTACTTC; CDR3 protein: CASKRSPSYEQYF
clone size: NA; V gene: TRBV7-2; D gene: TRBD2; J gene: TRBJ2-1; CDR3 DNA: TGTGCCAGCAGCCCCCGTATAGCGGGGTACAATGAGCAGTTCTTC; CDR3 protein: CASSPRIAGYNEQFF
clone size: NA; V gene: TRBV12-3/TRBV12-4; D gene: TRBD1; J gene: TRBJ2-5; CDR3 DNA: TGTGCCAGCAGCCGCTGGACAGGGAGTTTTATTGAGACCCAGTACTTC; CDR3 protein: CASSRWTGSFIETQYF
clone size: many; V gene: TRBV2; D gene: NA; J gene: TRBJ1-5; CDR3 DNA: TGTGCCAGCAGTCCAGCTACCTTTAGCAATCAGCCCCAGCATTTT; CDR3 protein: CASSPATFSNQPQHF
clone size: few; V gene: TRBV7-9; D gene: NA; J gene: TRBJ2-7; CDR3 DNA: TGTGCCAGCAGCTTAGCACAGAGCTCCTACGAGCAGTACTTC; CDR3 protein: CASSLAQSSYEQYF